This T cell receptor beta chain was documented in a study of blood T cell repertoires in COVID-19. Overall study context: In each case, the material was cDNA or gDNA derived from T cells, B-cell-depleted T cells, or PBMCs.

Original analysis: For nucleated cells, counts were estimated from reference gene primer amplification. Assay used: immunoSEQ multiplex PCR; TCRdb lists only in-frame clones, some missing. V, J and clone size are taken as reported in that table, and D and trimming were inferred from the DNA itself. The sample shows roughly 14,000 clones, approximately 86% of them seen only once. Trimming stripped 7 bases from V and 8 bases from J, with 20 bases between. Germline CDR1 and CDR2: MGHRA and YSYEKL. The CDR3 length is 14 residues. Source material: peripheral blood. This receptor was obtained from a human donor in a cohort sampled during active COVID-19. The chain uses TRBV4-1 and TRBJ1-2; D is perhaps TRBD1 (5 bases). The CDR3 region has the DNA TGCGCCAGCACCCCCCGCCCGGGGGAAGGAGGCTACACCTTC. Protein product: CASTPRPGEGGYTF.